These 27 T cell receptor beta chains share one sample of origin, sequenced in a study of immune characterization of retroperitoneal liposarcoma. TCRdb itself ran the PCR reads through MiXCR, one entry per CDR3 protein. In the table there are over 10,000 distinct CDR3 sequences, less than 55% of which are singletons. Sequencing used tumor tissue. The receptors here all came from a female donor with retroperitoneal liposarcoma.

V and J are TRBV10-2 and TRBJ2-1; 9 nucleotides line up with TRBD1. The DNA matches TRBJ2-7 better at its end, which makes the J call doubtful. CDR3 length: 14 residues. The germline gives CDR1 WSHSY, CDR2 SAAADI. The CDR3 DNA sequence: TGCGCCAGCAGTGGTAAGGGACAGGGATACGAGCAGTACTTC. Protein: CASSGKGQGYEQYF.

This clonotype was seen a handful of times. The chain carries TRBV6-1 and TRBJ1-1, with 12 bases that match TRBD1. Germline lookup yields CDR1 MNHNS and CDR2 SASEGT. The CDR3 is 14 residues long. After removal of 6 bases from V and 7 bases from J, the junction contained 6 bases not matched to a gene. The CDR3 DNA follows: TGTGCCAGCAGACCGGGACAGGGGGCTTTTGAAGCTTTCTTT. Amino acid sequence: CASRPGQGAFEAFF.

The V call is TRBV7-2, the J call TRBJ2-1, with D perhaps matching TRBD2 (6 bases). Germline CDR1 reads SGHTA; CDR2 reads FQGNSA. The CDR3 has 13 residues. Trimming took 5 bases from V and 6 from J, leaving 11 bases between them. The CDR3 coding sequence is TGTGCCAGCAGCCTTAGCGGAATCAATGAGCAGTTCTTC. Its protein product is CASSLSGINEQFF.

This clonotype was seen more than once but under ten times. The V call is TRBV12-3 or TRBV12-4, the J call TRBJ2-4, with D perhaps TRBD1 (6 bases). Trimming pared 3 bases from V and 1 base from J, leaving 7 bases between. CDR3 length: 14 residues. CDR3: CASSLGAAKNIQYF. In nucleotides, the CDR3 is TGTGCCAGCAGTTTGGGGGCCGCCAAAAACATTCAGTACTTC.

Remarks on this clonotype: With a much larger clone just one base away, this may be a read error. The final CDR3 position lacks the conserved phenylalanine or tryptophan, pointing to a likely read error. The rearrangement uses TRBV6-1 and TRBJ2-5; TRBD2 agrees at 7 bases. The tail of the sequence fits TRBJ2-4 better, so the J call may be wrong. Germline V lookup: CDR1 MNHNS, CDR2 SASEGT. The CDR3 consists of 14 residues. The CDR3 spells CASSGGTKVNIQYC. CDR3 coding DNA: TGTGCCAGCAGTGGAGGGACTAAGGTGAACATTCAGTACTGC.

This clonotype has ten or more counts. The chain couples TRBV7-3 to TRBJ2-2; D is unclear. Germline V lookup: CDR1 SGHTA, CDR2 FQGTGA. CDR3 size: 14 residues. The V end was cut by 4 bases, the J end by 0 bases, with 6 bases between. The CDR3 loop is CASSWTANTGELFF. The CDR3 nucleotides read TGTGCCAGCAGCTGGACGGCGAACACCGGGGAGCTGTTTTTT. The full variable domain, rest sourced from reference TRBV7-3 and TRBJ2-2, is GAGVSQTPSNKVTEKGKYVELRCDPISGHTALYWYRQSLGQGPEFLIYFQGTGAADDSGLPNDRFFAVRPEGSVSTLKIQRTERGDSAVYLCASSWTANTGELFFGEGSRLTVL.

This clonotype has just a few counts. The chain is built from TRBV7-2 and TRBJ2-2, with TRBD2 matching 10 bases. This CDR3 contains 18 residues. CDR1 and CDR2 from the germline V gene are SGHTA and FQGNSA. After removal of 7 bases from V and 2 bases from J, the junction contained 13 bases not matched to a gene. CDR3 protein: CASTKPAAGGVNTGELFF. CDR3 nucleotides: TGTGCCAGCACCAAACCGGCAGCGGGGGGGGTTAACACCGGGGAGCTGTTTTTT. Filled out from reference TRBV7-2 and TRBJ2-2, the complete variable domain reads GAGVSQSPSNKVTEKGKDVELRCDPISGHTALYWYRQSLGQGLEFLIYFQGNSAPDKSGLPSDRFSAERTGGSVSTLTIQRTQQEDSAVYLCASTKPAAGGVNTGELFFGEGSRLTVL.

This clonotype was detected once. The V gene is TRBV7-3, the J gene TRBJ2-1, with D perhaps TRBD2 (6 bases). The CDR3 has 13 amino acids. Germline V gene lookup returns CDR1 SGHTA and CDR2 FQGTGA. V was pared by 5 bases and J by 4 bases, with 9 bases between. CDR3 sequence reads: CASSQTSYNEQFF. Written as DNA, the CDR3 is TGTGCCAGCAGCCAGACTAGTTACAATGAGCAGTTCTTC.

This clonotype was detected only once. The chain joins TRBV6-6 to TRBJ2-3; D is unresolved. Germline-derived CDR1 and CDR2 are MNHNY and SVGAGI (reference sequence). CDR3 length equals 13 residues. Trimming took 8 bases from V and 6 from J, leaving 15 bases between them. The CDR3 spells CASGESWLDTQYF. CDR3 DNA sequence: TGTGCCAGCGGTGAGAGCTGGCTTGATACGCAGTATTTT.

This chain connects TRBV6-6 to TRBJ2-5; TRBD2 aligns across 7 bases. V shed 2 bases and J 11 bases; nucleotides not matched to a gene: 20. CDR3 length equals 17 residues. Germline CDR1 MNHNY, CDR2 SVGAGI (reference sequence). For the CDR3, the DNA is TGTGCCAGCAGTTACCCGAGGGAGGGCCATTCCTACAATGAGCAGTACTTC. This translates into CASSYPREGHSYNEQYF.

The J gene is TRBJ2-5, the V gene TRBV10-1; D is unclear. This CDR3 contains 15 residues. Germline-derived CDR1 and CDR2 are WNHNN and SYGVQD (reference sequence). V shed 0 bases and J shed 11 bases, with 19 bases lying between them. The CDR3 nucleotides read TGCGCCAGCAGTGAGTCAGGAGTAGCTTACAATGAGCAGTACTTC. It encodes CASSESGVAYNEQYF.

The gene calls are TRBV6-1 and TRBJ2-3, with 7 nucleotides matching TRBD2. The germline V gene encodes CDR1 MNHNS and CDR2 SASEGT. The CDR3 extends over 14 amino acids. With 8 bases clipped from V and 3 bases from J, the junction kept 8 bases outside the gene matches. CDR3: CASYEGGQTDTQYF. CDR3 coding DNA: TGTGCCAGCTATGAGGGAGGGCAAACAGATACGCAGTATTTT.

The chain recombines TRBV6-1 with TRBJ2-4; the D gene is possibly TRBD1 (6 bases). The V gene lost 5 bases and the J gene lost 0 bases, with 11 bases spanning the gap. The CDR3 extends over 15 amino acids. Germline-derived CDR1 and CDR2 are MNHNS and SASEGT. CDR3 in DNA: TGTGCCAGCAGTCCCCGGACAGTAGCCAAAAACATTCAGTACTTC. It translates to CASSPRTVAKNIQYF.

The CDR3 loop reads CASSPRLGLHLYEQFF. The CDR3, as DNA: TGTGCCAGCAGCCCAAGACTGGGACTCCACTTATACGAGCAGTTCTTC. The rearrangement uses TRBV7-6 and TRBJ2-5, with D maybe TRBD2 (6 bases). The end of the DNA is better explained by TRBJ2-1, so the J call may be wrong. Germline values: CDR1 SGHVS, CDR2 FNYEAQ. CDR3 length: 16 residues.

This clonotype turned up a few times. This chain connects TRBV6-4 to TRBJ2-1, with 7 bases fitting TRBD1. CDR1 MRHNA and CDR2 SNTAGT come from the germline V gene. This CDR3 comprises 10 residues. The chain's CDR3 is CRDSHPEQFF. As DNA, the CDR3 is TGTAGGGACAGCCACCCCGAGCAGTTCTTC.

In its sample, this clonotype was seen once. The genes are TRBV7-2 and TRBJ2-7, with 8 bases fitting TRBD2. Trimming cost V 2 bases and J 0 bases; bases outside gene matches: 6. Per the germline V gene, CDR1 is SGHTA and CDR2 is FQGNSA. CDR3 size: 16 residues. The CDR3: CASSLYSSGTSYEQYF. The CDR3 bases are TGTGCCAGCAGCTTATATAGTAGCGGGACCTCCTACGAGCAGTACTTC. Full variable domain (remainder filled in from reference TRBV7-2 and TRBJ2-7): GAGVSQSPSNKVTEKGKDVELRCDPISGHTALYWYRQSLGQGLEFLIYFQGNSAPDKSGLPSDRFSAERTGGSVSTLTIQRTQQEDSAVYLCASSLYSSGTSYEQYFGPGTRLTVT.

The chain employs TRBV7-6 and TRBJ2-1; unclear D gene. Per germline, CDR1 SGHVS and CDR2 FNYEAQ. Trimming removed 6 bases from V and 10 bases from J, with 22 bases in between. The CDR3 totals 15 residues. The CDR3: CASSYRAQSSYEQFF. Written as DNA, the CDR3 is TGTGCCAGCAGTTACCGGGCCCAGAGCTCCTACGAGCAGTTCTTC. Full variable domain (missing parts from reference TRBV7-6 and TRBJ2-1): GAGVSQSPRYKVTKRGQDVALRCDPISGHVSLYWYRQALGQGPEFLTYFNYEAQQDKSGLPNDRFSAERPEGSISTLTIQRTEQRDSAMYRCASSYRAQSSYEQFFGPGTRLTVL.

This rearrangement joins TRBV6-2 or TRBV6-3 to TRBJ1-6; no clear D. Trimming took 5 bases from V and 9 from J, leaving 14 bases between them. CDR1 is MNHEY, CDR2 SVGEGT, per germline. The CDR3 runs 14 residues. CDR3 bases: TGTGCCAGCAGTGAATTCGCGGGGAGTTCACCCCTCCACTTT. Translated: CASSEFAGSSPLHF.

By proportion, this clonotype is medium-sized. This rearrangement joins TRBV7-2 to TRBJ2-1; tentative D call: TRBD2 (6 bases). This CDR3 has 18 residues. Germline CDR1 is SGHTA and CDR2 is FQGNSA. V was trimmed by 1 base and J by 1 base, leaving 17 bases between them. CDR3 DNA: TGTGCCAGCAGCTTAGTTGTGTGGGAGGCAGGTTCCTACAATGAGCAGTTCTTC. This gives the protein CASSLVVWEAGSYNEQFF.

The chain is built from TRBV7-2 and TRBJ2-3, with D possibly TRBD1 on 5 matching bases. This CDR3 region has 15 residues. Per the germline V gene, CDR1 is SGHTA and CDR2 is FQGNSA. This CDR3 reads CSGSPWGRDTDTQYF. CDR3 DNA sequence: TGTTCCGGCAGCCCCTGGGGCAGGGACACAGATACGCAGTATTTT.

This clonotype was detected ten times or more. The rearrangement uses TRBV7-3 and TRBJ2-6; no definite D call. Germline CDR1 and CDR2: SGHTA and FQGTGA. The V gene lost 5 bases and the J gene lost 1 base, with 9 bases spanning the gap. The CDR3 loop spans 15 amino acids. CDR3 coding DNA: TGTGCCAGCAGCCCCTCGGGTTCTGGGGCCAACGTCCTGACTTTC. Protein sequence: CASSPSGSGANVLTF.

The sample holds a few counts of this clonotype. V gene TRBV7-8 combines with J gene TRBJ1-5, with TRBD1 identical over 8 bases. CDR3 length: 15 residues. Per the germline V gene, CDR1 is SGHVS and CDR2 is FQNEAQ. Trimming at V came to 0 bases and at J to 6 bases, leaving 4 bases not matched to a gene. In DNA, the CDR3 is TGTGCCAGCAGCTTAGCGGGACAGGTTAGTCAGCCCCAGCATTTT. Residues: CASSLAGQVSQPQHF.

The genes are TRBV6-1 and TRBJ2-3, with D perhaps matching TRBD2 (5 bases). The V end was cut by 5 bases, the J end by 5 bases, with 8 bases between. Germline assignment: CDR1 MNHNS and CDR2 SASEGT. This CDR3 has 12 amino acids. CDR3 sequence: CASSYEGDTQYF. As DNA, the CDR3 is TGTGCCAGCAGTTATGAGGGAGATACGCAGTATTTT.

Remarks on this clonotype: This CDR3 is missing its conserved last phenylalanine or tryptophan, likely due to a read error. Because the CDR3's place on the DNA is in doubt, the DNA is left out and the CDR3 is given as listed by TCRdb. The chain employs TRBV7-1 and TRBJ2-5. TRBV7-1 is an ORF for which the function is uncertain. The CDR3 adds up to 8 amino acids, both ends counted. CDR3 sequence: CAQQLIEN.

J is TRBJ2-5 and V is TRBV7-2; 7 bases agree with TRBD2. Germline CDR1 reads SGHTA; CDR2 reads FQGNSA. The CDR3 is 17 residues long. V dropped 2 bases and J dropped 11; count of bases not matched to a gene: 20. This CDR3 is CASSLQAGQMWGGKQYF. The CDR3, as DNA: TGTGCCAGCAGCTTACAAGCGGGGCAGATGTGGGGCGGAAAGCAGTACTTC. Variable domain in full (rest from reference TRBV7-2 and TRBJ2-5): GAGVSQSPSNKVTEKGKDVELRCDPISGHTALYWYRQSLGQGLEFLIYFQGNSAPDKSGLPSDRFSAERTGGSVSTLTIQRTQQEDSAVYLCASSLQAGQMWGGKQYFGPGTRLLVL.

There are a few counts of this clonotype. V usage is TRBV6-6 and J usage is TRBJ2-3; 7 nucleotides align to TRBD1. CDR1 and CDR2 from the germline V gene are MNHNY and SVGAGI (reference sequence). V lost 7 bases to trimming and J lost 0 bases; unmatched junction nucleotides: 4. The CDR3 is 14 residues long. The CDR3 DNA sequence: TGTGCCAGCACTAAGGGACAGAGCACAGATACGCAGTATTTT. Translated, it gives CASTKGQSTDTQYF.

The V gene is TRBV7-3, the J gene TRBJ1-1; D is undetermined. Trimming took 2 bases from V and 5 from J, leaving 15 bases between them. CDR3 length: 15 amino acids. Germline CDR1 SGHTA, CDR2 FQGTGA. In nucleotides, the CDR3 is TGTGCCAGCAGCTTAGATGATGTTGCGGGGACTGAAGCTTTCTTT. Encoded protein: CASSLDDVAGTEAFF.